The clone carrying this T cell receptor (beta chain) was recorded many times. Antigen unknown. These data originate in a study of breast tumors, draining lymph nodes, adjacent tissues. V was pared by 0 bases and J by 6 bases, with 11 bases between. Germline V gene lookup returns CDR1 SGHRS and CDR2 YFSETQ. This CDR3 has 14 amino acids. A single record per CDR3 protein comes from TCRdb applying MiXCR to the multiplex PCR reads. The sample contains about 230,000 distinct CDR3 sequences, roughly 30% of which appear only once. Samples came from axillary lymph nodes draining the breast cancer. Study results and limitations: Tumor repertoires ranked between lymph nodes and nontumor tissue in diversity, with V and J gene preferences.

The TCR originated in a female donor with breast cancer. Some clones in this sample may be carry-over from other donors' samples. Sequencing was done on a sample of axillary lymph node tissue. The gene calls are TRBV5-1 and TRBJ2-3; D remains unclear. This CDR3 is CASSLGRPEDTQYF. The CDR3 nucleotides are TGCGCCAGCAGCTTGGGGAGACCCGAGGATACGCAGTATTTT.